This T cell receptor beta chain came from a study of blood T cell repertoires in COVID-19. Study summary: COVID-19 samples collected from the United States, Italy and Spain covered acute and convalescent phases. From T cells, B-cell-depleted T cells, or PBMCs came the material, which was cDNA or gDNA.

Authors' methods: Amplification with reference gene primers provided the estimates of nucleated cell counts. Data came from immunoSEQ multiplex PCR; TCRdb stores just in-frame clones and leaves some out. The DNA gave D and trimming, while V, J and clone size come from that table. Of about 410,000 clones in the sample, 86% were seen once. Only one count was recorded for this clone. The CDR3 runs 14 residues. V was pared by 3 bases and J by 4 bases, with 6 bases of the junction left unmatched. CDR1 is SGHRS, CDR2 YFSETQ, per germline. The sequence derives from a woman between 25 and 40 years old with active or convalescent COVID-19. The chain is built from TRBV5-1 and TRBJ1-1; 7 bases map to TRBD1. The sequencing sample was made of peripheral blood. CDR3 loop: CASSWDSRTTEAFF. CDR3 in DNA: TGCGCCAGCAGCTGGGACAGCAGAACCACTGAAGCTTTCTTT. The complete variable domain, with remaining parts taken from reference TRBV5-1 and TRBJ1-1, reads KAGVTQTPRYLIKTRGQQVTLSCSPISGHRSVSWYQQTPGQGLQFLFEYFSETQRNKGNFPGRFSGRQFSNSRSEMNVSTLELGDSALYLCASSWDSRTTEAFFGQGTRLTVV.